One sample yielded the 18 T cell receptor beta chains listed below, sequenced in a study of blood T cell repertoires in COVID-19. TCRdb's table, derived via immunoSEQ multiplex PCR, lists solely in-frame clones and lacks some. Of tens of thousands of clones listed, approximately 88% were seen once; the top ten hold roughly 2.5%. The sample comprised peripheral blood. The receptor source for this set is a man at least 80 years old with active or convalescent COVID-19.

V usage is TRBV4-1 and J usage is TRBJ2-6, with TRBD1 matching 8 bases. This CDR3 contains 19 residues. The trim removed 4 bases at V and 3 bases at J, leaving 14 bases unmatched. Germline CDR1 reads MGHRA; CDR2 reads YSYEKL. CDR3 coding DNA: TGCGCCAGCAGCCGAGCCTTACAGGGGGGATTGGGTGGGGCCAACGTCCTGACTTTC. This encodes CASSRALQGGLGGANVLTF.

The V gene is TRBV11-3, the J gene TRBJ2-5; D call uncertain. This CDR3 spans 14 amino acids. Germline CDR1 and CDR2: SGHNT and YENEEA. V was clipped by 0 bases and J by 2 bases, with 7 bases between them. The CDR3 nucleotides read TGTGCCAGCAGCTTAGAGGCCAGACAAGAGACCCAGTACTTC. Translation gives CASSLEARQETQYF.

The chain carries TRBV27 and TRBJ1-2; 7 bases fit TRBD1. V lost 4 bases, J lost 2 bases, and 7 bases stayed unmatched. The CDR3 consists of 15 residues. Germline V gene lookup returns CDR1 MNHEY and CDR2 SMNVEV (reference sequence). The CDR3: CASSYRQGQNYGYTF. In nucleotides, the CDR3 is TGTGCCAGCAGTTACCGACAGGGTCAGAACTATGGCTACACCTTC.

This chain links TRBV7-9 with TRBJ1-4; 8 positions match TRBD1. Trimming took 1 base from V and 3 from J; bases not matched to a gene: 4. Germline V CDR1 and CDR2: SEHNR, FQNEAQ (reference sequence). The CDR3 is made up of 16 amino acids. The CDR3 DNA is TGTGCCAGCAGCTTAGGCAGGGGGCTGTCTAATGAAAAACTGTTTTTT. This translates into CASSLGRGLSNEKLFF.

V gene TRBV4-2 combines with J gene TRBJ2-2; TRBD2 aligns across 12 bases. Unmatched junction bases numbered 14, after V lost 9 bases and J lost 3 bases. The CDR3 extends over 18 amino acids. The V gene's germline CDR1 is LGHNA and CDR2 YNFKEQ. The chain's CDR3 is CASKGLAGTPRDTGELFF. The CDR3 DNA sequence: TGTGCCAGTAAAGGACTAGCGGGAACTCCCAGGGACACCGGGGAGCTGTTTTTT.

The chain links TRBV5-6 to TRBJ2-5; 9 bases line up with TRBD1. From germline, CDR1 is SGHDT and CDR2 YYEEEE. Unmatched junction bases numbered 0, after V lost 3 bases and J lost 3 bases. The CDR3 totals 13 residues. The CDR3 loop reads CASSWDREETQYF. The CDR3 DNA reads as TGTGCCAGCAGCTGGGACAGGGAAGAGACCCAGTACTTC.

The chain is built from TRBV6-2 or TRBV6-3 and TRBJ2-7; 7 bases are a match to TRBD2. CDR3 length: 13 amino acids. CDR1 is MNHEY and CDR2 is SVGEGT in the germline V gene. With 6 bases clipped from V and 3 bases from J, the junction kept 5 bases outside the gene matches. The CDR3 DNA follows: TGTGCCAGCAGCCCGGGACTAATCTACGAGCAGTACTTC. Translated, it gives CASSPGLIYEQYF.

This chain connects TRBV10-3 to TRBJ2-7; possible D gene TRBD1, 5 bases. Per the germline V gene, CDR1 is ENHRY and CDR2 is SYGVKD. CDR3 size: 15 residues. V was shortened by 0 bases and J by 2 bases, with 11 bases between the two germline ends. The CDR3 nucleotides read TGTGCCATCAGTGAGTCCAGGGCGAGGACCTACGAGCAGTACTTC. It encodes CAISESRARTYEQYF.

This clone was seen a single time. This chain uses TRBV28 with TRBJ1-1, with a weak D call TRBD1 (5 bases). The ends were cut back, 2 bases at V and 4 bases at J, with 11 bases in the middle. Per germline, CDR1 MDHEN and CDR2 SYDVKM. This CDR3 region has 14 residues. CDR3 loop: CASSLGPGGTEAFF. In nucleotides, the CDR3 is TGTGCCAGCAGTTTAGGCCCCGGGGGCACTGAAGCTTTCTTT.

The chain couples TRBV4-3 to TRBJ2-3; 9 bases map to TRBD2. Looked up from germline, CDR1 is LGHNA and CDR2 is YSLEER. The CDR3 runs 18 residues. V shed 0 bases and J 4 bases; nucleotides not matched to a gene: 11. CDR3 sequence: CASSQDFRAGGIADTQYF. The CDR3 DNA is TGCGCCAGCAGCCAAGATTTCAGGGCGGGAGGGATCGCAGATACGCAGTATTTT.

The chain has TRBV15 and TRBJ1-5; 7 bases match TRBD1. CDR1 and CDR2 (germline): LNHNV, YYDKDF (reference sequence). The CDR3 runs to 14 residues. Trimming removed 5 bases from V and 4 bases from J; junction bases left unmatched: 5. The CDR3 is CATSGGQENQPQHF. Here the CDR3 DNA reads TGTGCCACCAGCGGCGGACAGGAAAATCAGCCCCAGCATTTT.

The genes are TRBV6-1 and TRBJ2-5; the match to TRBD1 covers 10 bases. Germline assignment: CDR1 MNHNS and CDR2 SASEGT. Germline trimming cut 4 bases from V and 6 bases from J; bases unmatched to any gene: 8. The CDR3 spans 15 residues. The CDR3 nucleotides read TGTGCCAGCAGTGGAGCGCGGACAGGGGGGAAGACCCAGTACTTC. It codes for CASSGARTGGKTQYF.

The sample holds a few counts of this clone. The V and J genes are TRBV21-1 and TRBJ2-4; whether TRBD2, the table's D call, matches the DNA was not checked. TRBV21-1 counts as a pseudogene. This CDR3 is built from 17 residues. CDR3 loop: CASSKGGLRLAKNIQYF. CDR3 DNA sequence: TGTGCCAGCAGCAAAGGGGGACTCCGTCTGGCCAAAAACATTCAGTACTTC.

This clone was seen only a few times. This rearrangement joins TRBV28 to TRBJ2-7, with D perhaps matching TRBD2 (6 bases). Germline loops: CDR1 MDHEN, CDR2 SYDVKM. Trimming took 3 bases from V and 0 from J, leaving 12 bases between them. The CDR3 has 15 residues. This chain's CDR3 is CASSLGGASSYEQYF. The CDR3 nucleotides are TGTGCCAGCAGTTTGGGCGGGGCTAGCTCCTACGAGCAGTACTTC.

The rearrangement links TRBV6-5 to TRBJ1-2, with 7 bases lining up with TRBD1. J gave up 0 bases and V 8 bases, and 6 bases lay outside the gene matches. Germline lookup yields CDR1 MNHEY and CDR2 SVGAGI. The CDR3 runs 14 residues. CDR3 DNA sequence: TGTGCCAGCTGGGGACAGCGTGCTAACTATGGCTACACCTTC. It translates to CASWGQRANYGYTF.

The chain joins TRBV19 to TRBJ2-2, with a tentative D call TRBD1 (6 bases). Germline V gene lookup returns CDR1 LNHDA and CDR2 SQIVND (reference sequence). The V gene lost 3 bases and the J gene lost 6 bases, with 11 bases spanning the gap. The CDR3 consists of 14 residues. The CDR3 reads CASSIMQGPGELFF. For the CDR3, the DNA is TGTGCCAGTAGTATCATGCAGGGGCCCGGGGAGCTGTTTTTT.

The V call is TRBV6-2 or TRBV6-3, the J call TRBJ2-5, with D possibly being TRBD2 (5 bases). The CDR3 contains 13 residues. V shed 4 bases and J shed 7 bases, with 13 bases lying between them. The germline V gene has CDR1 MNHEY and CDR2 SVGEGT. The DNA for the CDR3 is TGTGCCAGCAGTTCTTCCGGGAAGGGGACCCAGTACTTC. It translates to CASSSSGKGTQYF.

The V call is TRBV6-7, the J call TRBJ2-7; D unresolved. TRBV6-7 is classed as an ORF, of uncertain function. V was shortened by 4 bases and J by 1 base, with 8 bases between the two germline ends. The CDR3 has 13 amino acids. CDR3 in DNA: TGTGCCAGCAGTTCGTATAGATCCTACGAGCAGTACTTC. Protein: CASSSYRSYEQYF.